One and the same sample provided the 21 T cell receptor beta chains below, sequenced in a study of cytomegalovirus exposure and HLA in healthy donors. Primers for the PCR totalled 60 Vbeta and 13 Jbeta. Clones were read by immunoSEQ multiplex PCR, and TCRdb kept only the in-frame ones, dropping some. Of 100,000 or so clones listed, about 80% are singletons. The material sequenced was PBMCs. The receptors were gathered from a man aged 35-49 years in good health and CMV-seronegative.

CDR3 nucleotide sequence: TGCGCCAGCAGCAGAACTAGCGGGGGGACCTACTACAATGAGCAGTTCTTC. Its translation is CASSRTSGGTYYNEQFF. This sequence joins TRBV5-1 and TRBJ2-1; 12 bases are shared with TRBD2. The trim removed 4 bases at V and 3 bases at J, leaving 8 bases unmatched. The CDR3 has 17 amino acids. Germline lookup yields CDR1 SGHRS and CDR2 YFSETQ.

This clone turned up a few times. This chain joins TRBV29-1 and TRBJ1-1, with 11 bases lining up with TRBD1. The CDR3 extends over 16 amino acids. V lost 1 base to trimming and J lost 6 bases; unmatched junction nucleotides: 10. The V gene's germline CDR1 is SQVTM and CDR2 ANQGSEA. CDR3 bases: TGCAGCGTTGAAGGGACAGGGGGCTCCGAGGGCGCTGAAGCTTTCTTT. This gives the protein CSVEGTGGSEGAEAFF.

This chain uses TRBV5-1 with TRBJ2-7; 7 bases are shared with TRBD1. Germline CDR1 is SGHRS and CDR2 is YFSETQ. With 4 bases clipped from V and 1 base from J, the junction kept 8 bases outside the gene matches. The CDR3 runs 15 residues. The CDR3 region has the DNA TGCGCCAGCAGCCTAAGACAGGGTGGGTCCTACGAGCAGTACTTC. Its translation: CASSLRQGGSYEQYF.

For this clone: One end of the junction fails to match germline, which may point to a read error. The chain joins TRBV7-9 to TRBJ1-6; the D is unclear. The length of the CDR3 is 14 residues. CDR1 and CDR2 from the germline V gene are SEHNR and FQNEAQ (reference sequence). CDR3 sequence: CSSSLVAVNSPLHF. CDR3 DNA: TGTTCCAGCAGCTTAGTGGCAGTCAATTCACCCCTCCACTTT.

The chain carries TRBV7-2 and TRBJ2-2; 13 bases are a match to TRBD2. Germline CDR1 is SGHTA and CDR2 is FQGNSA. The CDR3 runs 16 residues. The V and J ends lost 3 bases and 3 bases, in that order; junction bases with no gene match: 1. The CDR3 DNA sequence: TGTGCCAGCAGCTTGGGACTAGCGGGGCACACCGGGGAGCTGTTTTTT. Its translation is CASSLGLAGHTGELFF.

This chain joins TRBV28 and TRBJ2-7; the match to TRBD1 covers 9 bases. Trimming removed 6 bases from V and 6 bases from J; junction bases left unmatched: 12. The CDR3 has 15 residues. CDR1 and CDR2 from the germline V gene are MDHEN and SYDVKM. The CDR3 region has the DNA TGTGCCAGCAGGCTCCTCTCTTCACAGGGGGCCGAGCAGTACGTC. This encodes CASRLLSSQGAEQYV.

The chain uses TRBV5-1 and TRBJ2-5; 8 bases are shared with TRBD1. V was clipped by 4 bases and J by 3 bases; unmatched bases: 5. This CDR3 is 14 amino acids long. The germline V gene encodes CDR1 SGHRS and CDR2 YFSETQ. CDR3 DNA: TGCGCCAGCAGCCGAGGACAGGGCGAAGAGACCCAGTACTTC. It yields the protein CASSRGQGEETQYF. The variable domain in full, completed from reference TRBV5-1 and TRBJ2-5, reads KAGVTQTPRYLIKTRGQQVTLSCSPISGHRSVSWYQQTPGQGLQFLFEYFSETQRNKGNFPGRFSGRQFSNSRSEMNVSTLELGDSALYLCASSRGQGEETQYFGPGTRLLVL.

The CDR3 bases are TGTGCCAGCAGCTTAGAGCCGATTGAAAAACTGTTTTTT. It translates to CASSLEPIEKLFF. The chain carries TRBV7-9 and TRBJ1-4; D is uncertain. The CDR3 loop spans 13 amino acids. CDR1 SEHNR and CDR2 FQNEAQ come from the germline V gene (reference sequence). Trimming removed 1 base at V and 7 bases at J, with 7 bases between.

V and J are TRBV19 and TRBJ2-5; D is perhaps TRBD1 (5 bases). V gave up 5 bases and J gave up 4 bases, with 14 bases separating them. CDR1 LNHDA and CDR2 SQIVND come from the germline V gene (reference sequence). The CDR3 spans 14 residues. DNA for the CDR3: TGTGCCAGTAGTGCCGCAACAGGAAGAGAGACCCAGTACTTC. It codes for CASSAATGRETQYF.

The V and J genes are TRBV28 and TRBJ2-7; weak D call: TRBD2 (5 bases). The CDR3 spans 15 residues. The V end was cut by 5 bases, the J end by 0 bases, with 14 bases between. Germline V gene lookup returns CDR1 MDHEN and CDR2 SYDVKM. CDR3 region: CASSEGAVHSYEQYV. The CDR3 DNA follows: TGTGCCAGCAGTGAGGGAGCGGTACACTCCTACGAGCAGTACGTC.

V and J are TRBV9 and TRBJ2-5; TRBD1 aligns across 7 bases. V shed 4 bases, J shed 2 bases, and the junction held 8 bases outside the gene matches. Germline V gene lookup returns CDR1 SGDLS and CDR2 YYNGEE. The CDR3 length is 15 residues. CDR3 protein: CASSPGGGQQETQYF. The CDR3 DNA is TGTGCCAGCAGCCCTGGTGGGGGACAGCAAGAGACCCAGTACTTC. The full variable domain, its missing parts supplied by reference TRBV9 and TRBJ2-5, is DSGVTQTPKHLITATGQRVTLRCSPRSGDLSVYWYQQSLDQGLQFLIQYYNGEERAKGNILERFSAQQFPDLHSELNLSSLELGDSALYFCASSPGGGQQETQYFGPGTRLLVL.

The DNA of the CDR3 is TGTGCCAGCAGCGGGGGGGACACCGGGGAGCTGTTTTTT. This codes for CASSGGDTGELFF. The V and J genes are TRBV6-5 and TRBJ2-2; 8 bases match TRBD2. J gave up 3 bases and V 6 bases, and 0 bases lay outside the gene matches. CDR3 length: 13 residues. The V gene's germline CDR1 is MNHEY and CDR2 SVGAGI.

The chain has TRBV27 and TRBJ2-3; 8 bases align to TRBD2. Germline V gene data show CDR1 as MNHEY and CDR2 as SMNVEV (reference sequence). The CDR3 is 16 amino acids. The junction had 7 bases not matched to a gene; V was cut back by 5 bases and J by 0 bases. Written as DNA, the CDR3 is TGTGCCAGCAGTGGGCGGGGGGTCCCTAGCACAGATACGCAGTATTTT. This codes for CASSGRGVPSTDTQYF.

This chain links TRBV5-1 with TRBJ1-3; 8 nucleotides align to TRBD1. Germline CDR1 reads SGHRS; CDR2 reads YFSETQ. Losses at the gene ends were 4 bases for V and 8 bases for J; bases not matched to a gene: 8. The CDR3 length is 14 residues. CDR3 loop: CASSPSRDRYTIYF. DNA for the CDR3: TGCGCCAGCAGCCCGTCCCGGGACAGGTACACCATATATTTT.

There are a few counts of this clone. Here the CDR3 reads CASATPGDGGFEKLFF. CDR3 sequence (DNA): TGTGCCAGCGCTACCCCGGGAGATGGGGGTTTCGAAAAACTGTTTTTT. This rearrangement joins TRBV11-2 to TRBJ1-4, with a tentative D call TRBD1 (5 bases). CDR3 size: 16 residues. The V and J ends lost 8 bases and 8 bases respectively, with 24 bases between them. Per the germline V gene, CDR1 is SGHAT and CDR2 is FQNNGV. Complete variable domain (other parts from reference TRBV11-2 and TRBJ1-4): EAGVAQSPRYKIIEKRQSVAFWCNPISGHATLYWYQQILGQGPKLLIQFQNNGVVDDSQLPKDRFSAERLKGVDSTLKIQPAKLEDSAVYLCASATPGDGGFEKLFFGSGTQLSVL.

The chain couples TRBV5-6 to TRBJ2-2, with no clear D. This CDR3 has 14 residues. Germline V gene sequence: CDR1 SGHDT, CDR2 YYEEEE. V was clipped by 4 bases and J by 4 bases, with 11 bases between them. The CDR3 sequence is CASSPGMSTGELFF. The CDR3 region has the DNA TGTGCCAGCAGCCCCGGTATGTCCACCGGGGAGCTGTTTTTT.

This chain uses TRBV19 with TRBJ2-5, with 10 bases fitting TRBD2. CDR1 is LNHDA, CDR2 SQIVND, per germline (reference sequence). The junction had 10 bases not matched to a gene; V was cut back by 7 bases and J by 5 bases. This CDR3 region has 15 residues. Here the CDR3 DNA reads TGTGCCAGTACATCGAGCGGGGGGGCCTCCGAGACCCAGTACTTC. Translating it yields CASTSSGGASETQYF.

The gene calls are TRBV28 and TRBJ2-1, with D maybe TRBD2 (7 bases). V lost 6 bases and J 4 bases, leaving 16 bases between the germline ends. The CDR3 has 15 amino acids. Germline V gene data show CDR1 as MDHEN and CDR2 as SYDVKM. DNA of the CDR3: TGTGCCAGCAGCCTAGGGGGGGGCCAATACAATGAGCAGTTCTTC. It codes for CASSLGGGQYNEQFF.

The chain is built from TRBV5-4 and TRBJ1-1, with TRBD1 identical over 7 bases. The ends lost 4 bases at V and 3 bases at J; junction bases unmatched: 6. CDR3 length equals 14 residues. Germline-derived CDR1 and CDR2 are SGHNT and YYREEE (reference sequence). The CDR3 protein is CASSHDRVDTEAFF. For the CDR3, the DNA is TGTGCCAGCAGCCACGACAGGGTGGACACTGAAGCTTTCTTT.

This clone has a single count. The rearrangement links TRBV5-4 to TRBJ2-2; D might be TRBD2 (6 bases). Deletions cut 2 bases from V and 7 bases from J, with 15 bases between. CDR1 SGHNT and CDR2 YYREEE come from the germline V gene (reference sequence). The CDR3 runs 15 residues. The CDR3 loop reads CASSLSRGRGGELFF. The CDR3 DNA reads TGTGCCAGCAGCTTATCGCGGGGTAGGGGCGGGGAGCTGTTTTTT.

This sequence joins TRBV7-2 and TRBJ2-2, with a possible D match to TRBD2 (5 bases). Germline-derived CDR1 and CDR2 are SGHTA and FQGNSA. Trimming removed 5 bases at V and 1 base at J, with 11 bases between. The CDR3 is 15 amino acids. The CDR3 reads CASSPGAVNTGELFF. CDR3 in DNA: TGTGCCAGCAGCCCCGGAGCGGTGAACACCGGGGAGCTGTTTTTT.